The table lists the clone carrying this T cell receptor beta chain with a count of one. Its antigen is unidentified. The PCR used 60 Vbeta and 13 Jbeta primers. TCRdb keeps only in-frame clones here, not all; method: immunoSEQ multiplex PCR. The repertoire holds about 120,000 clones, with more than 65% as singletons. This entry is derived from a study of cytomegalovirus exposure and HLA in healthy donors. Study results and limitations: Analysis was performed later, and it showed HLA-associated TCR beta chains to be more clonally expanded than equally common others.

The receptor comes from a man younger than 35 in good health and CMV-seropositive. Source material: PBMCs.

The CDR3 is CASSLGGQGGQETQYF. DNA of the CDR3: TGCGCCAGCAGCTTGGGGGGACAGGGAGGACAAGAGACCCAGTACTTC. V gene TRBV5-1 combines with J gene TRBJ2-5; 9 nucleotides match TRBD1. The CDR3 runs 16 residues. J lost 2 bases, V lost 0 bases, and 5 bases had no gene match. CDR1 SGHRS and CDR2 YFSETQ come from the germline V gene.